This passage covers 5 T cell receptor beta chains from one sample sequenced in a study of shared clonotypes between healthy human individuals. Profiled with immunoSEQ multiplex PCR; TCRdb holds only in-frame clones, not every one. Here the sample spans approximately 720,000 clones, 92% being singletons. Naive CD8 cells, CD45RO-negative and positively selected for CCR7, excluded terminally differentiated effector memory CD45RA+ cells. Material: naive CD8+ T cells sorted from blood. These receptors were collected from a man aged 30 to 45 in good health.

This chain joins TRBV7-6 and TRBJ2-1; D might be TRBD1 (7 bases). V was clipped by 6 bases and J by 10 bases, with 19 bases between them. Germline V lookup: CDR1 SGHVS, CDR2 FNYEAQ. The CDR3 totals 14 residues. The CDR3 loop is CASRMIQGGREQFF. Written as DNA, the CDR3 is TGTGCCAGCAGGATGATCCAGGGGGGAAGAGAGCAGTTCTTC.

The rearrangement uses TRBV27 and TRBJ2-3, with 13 bases matching TRBD2. The CDR3 extends over 14 amino acids. J was trimmed by 5 bases and V by 6 bases; bases with no gene match: 2. CDR1 is MNHEY and CDR2 is SMNVEV in the germline V gene (reference sequence). In nucleotides, the CDR3 is TGTGCCAGCAGACTAGCGGGAGGGGTAGATACGCAGTATTTT. This gives the protein CASRLAGGVDTQYF.

The V call is TRBV9, the J call TRBJ2-3, with D uncertain. CDR1 is SGDLS and CDR2 is YYNGEE in the germline V gene. This CDR3 comprises 13 residues. The ends were cut back, 1 base at V and 5 bases at J, with 8 bases in the middle. The CDR3 here is CASSVRNLDTQYF. The CDR3 DNA sequence: TGTGCCAGCAGCGTAAGAAATCTAGATACGCAGTATTTT.

The V and J genes are TRBV7-9 and TRBJ2-1; no firm D call. V was trimmed by 4 bases and J by 9 bases, leaving 10 bases between them. The V gene's germline CDR1 is SEHNR and CDR2 FQNEAQ (reference sequence). This CDR3 contains 12 residues. The CDR3 nucleotides read TGTGCCAGCAGCTCGAGAGACGGTGAGCAGTTCTTC. This encodes CASSSRDGEQFF.

This chain links TRBV27 with TRBJ1-5; no reliable D call. This CDR3 comprises 16 residues. The V end was cut by 7 bases, the J end by 1 base, with 17 bases between. Germline loops: CDR1 MNHEY, CDR2 SMNVEV (reference sequence). The DNA of the CDR3 is TGTGCCAGCAAAGGCTCCATCGCAAGAAGCAATCAGCCCCAGCATTTT. Translating gives CASKGSIARSNQPQHF.